This passage covers 30 T cell receptor beta chains from one sample sequenced in a study of identifying expanded T cells in peripheral blood. The table came from immunoSEQ multiplex PCR; TCRdb's copy has only in-frame clones and leaves some out. The sample holds about 100,000 clones, 80% to 90% seen once. Sequencing input: blood. The receptors shown here come from a person aged 18 to 69 in good health.

This chain joins TRBV10-1 and TRBJ2-1; tentative D call: TRBD2 (5 bases). CDR1 is WNHNN and CDR2 is SYGVQD in the germline V gene (reference sequence). There are 13 residues in the CDR3. V was shortened by 7 bases and J by 1 base, with 8 bases between the two germline ends. This CDR3 is CASTRGSYNEQFF. DNA for the CDR3: TGCGCCAGCACTCGGGGTTCCTACAATGAGCAGTTCTTC.

This chain uses TRBV5-4 with TRBJ2-7, with D possibly being TRBD2 (5 bases). Trimming stripped 7 bases from V and 0 bases from J, with 5 bases between. The germline CDR1 and CDR2 sequences are SGHNT and YYREEE (reference sequence). The CDR3 runs to 11 residues. Here the CDR3 reads CASGSSYEQYF. The CDR3, as DNA: TGTGCCAGCGGGAGCTCCTACGAGCAGTACTTC.

The V and J genes are TRBV5-1 and TRBJ1-4, with 8 bases lining up with TRBD1. Germline V gene sequence: CDR1 SGHRS, CDR2 YFSETQ. J lost 3 bases, V lost 4 bases, and 5 bases had no gene match. CDR3 length: 15 residues. CDR3 coding DNA: TGCGCCAGCAGCCGCGACAGGGGATCTAATGAAAAACTGTTTTTT. This gives the protein CASSRDRGSNEKLFF.

The genes are TRBV11-1 and TRBJ2-7; 8 bases map to TRBD1. This CDR3 comprises 14 residues. V shed 3 bases and J 3 bases; nucleotides not matched to a gene: 4. Germline V lookup: CDR1 SGHAT, CDR2 FQDESV (reference sequence). The CDR3 DNA reads TGTGCCAGCAGCTTCGGACAGGGAGGCTACGAGCAGTACTTC. It codes for CASSFGQGGYEQYF.

The V gene is TRBV5-1, the J gene TRBJ1-6, with D maybe TRBD1 (5 bases). CDR3 length equals 14 residues. The ends were cut back, 1 base at V and 7 bases at J, with 9 bases in the middle. Germline assignment: CDR1 SGHRS and CDR2 YFSETQ. Written as DNA, the CDR3 is TGCGCCAGCAGCTTGACAGGACCCAATTCACCCCTCCACTTT. Its protein is CASSLTGPNSPLHF. The whole variable domain, remainder taken from reference TRBV5-1 and TRBJ1-6, is KAGVTQTPRYLIKTRGQQVTLSCSPISGHRSVSWYQQTPGQGLQFLFEYFSETQRNKGNFPGRFSGRQFSNSRSEMNVSTLELGDSALYLCASSLTGPNSPLHFGNGTRLTVT.

The V call is TRBV2, the J call TRBJ1-1; a weak D match, TRBD1 (5 bases). The CDR3 contains 13 residues. Germline loops: CDR1 SNHLY, CDR2 FYNNEI. V lost 5 bases to trimming and J lost 3 bases, with 10 bases between them. As DNA, the CDR3 is TGTGCCAGCAGTATTGACAGATACACTGAAGCTTTCTTT. It encodes CASSIDRYTEAFF.

This chain connects TRBV5-5 to TRBJ1-6, with a weak D call TRBD1 (6 bases). The CDR3 has 14 residues. Germline V lookup: CDR1 SGHKS, CDR2 YYEKEE (reference sequence). V was cut by 5 bases and J by 9 bases, with 15 bases left in between. The CDR3 DNA follows: TGTGCCAGCAGGTGGACAGTCTTCTTTTCACCCCTCCACTTT. Encoded protein: CASRWTVFFSPLHF.

The chain links TRBV5-1 to TRBJ1-2; 11 bases line up with TRBD1. This CDR3 region has 15 residues. Germline lookup yields CDR1 SGHRS and CDR2 YFSETQ. V trimming: 5 bases; J trimming: 8 bases; junction bases outside the gene matches: 11. The CDR3 spells CASRPEGQGASGYTF. Written as DNA, the CDR3 is TGCGCCAGCAGGCCTGAAGGACAGGGGGCGAGCGGCTACACCTTC. Complete variable domain (other parts from reference TRBV5-1 and TRBJ1-2): KAGVTQTPRYLIKTRGQQVTLSCSPISGHRSVSWYQQTPGQGLQFLFEYFSETQRNKGNFPGRFSGRQFSNSRSEMNVSTLELGDSALYLCASRPEGQGASGYTFGSGTRLTVV.

The gene calls are TRBV14 and TRBJ2-1; no clear D gene. The CDR3 sequence is 16 residues long. V lost 0 bases and J 0 bases, leaving 9 bases between the germline ends. Germline V gene data show CDR1 as SGHDN and CDR2 as FVKESK. As DNA, the CDR3 is TGTGCCAGCAGCCAAGATTCCAGGAGCTCCTACAATGAGCAGTTCTTC. Translated: CASSQDSRSSYNEQFF.

The chain uses TRBV5-1 and TRBJ2-7; 12 bases map to TRBD2. The CDR3 has 16 amino acids. Germline V CDR1 and CDR2: SGHRS, YFSETQ. V lost 5 bases to trimming and J lost 1 base; unmatched junction nucleotides: 7. The CDR3 bases are TGCGCCAGCAGGCCTAGCGGGGGGGCGGAGTCCTACGAGCAGTACTTC. Translation gives CASRPSGGAESYEQYF.

The chain uses TRBV27 and TRBJ1-1; D is possibly TRBD1 (5 bases). The CDR3 has 14 residues. Trimming shortened V by 5 bases and J by 4 bases, and 14 bases separated the two germline ends. Germline V gives CDR1 MNHEY, CDR2 SMNVEV (reference sequence). Here the CDR3 reads CASSATSGGTEAFF. The CDR3 DNA is TGTGCCAGCAGTGCGACGTCGGGGGGCACTGAAGCTTTCTTT.

The CDR3 nucleotides read TGCGCCAGCAGCCAAATAGCGGGGGGGCCTGACGGAGAGACCCAGTACTTC. This encodes CASSQIAGGPDGETQYF. The genes are TRBV4-1 and TRBJ2-5; TRBD2 matches 11 bases. Trimming removed 2 bases from V and 4 bases from J; junction bases left unmatched: 9. Germline CDR1 is MGHRA and CDR2 is YSYEKL. The CDR3 extends over 17 amino acids.

The DNA of the CDR3 is TGTGCCAGCAGTGAGTTAGGAGGGCCGCAAGATACGCAGTATTTT. Translated: CASSELGGPQDTQYF. V usage is TRBV2 and J usage is TRBJ2-3, with a tentative D call TRBD2 (6 bases). This CDR3 spans 15 amino acids. The V gene's germline CDR1 is SNHLY and CDR2 FYNNEI. The V gene lost 3 bases and the J gene lost 5 bases, with 15 bases spanning the gap.

The chain employs TRBV7-2 and TRBJ1-1, with a weak D call TRBD1 (6 bases). V was trimmed by 1 base and J by 5 bases, leaving 11 bases between them. The CDR3 loop spans 14 amino acids. Germline V gene data show CDR1 as SGHTA and CDR2 as FQGNSA. The CDR3 DNA follows: TGTGCCAGCAGCTTAGTGCCAGGGGCGACTGAAGCTTTCTTT. It codes for CASSLVPGATEAFF.

This clone was detected only a few times. V usage is TRBV5-1 and J usage is TRBJ2-7; 9 bases match TRBD2. CDR3 length: 15 amino acids. J lost 1 base, V lost 5 bases, and 7 bases had no gene match. Germline assignment: CDR1 SGHRS and CDR2 YFSETQ. For the CDR3, the DNA is TGCGCCAGCAGAGACATCAGCGGGGGGTCCTACGAGCAGTACTTC. Its protein product is CASRDISGGSYEQYF.

This rearrangement joins TRBV6-5 to TRBJ2-5; perhaps D is TRBD1 or TRBD2 (7 bases each). The length of the CDR3 is 14 residues. With 7 bases removed from V and 1 base from J, the gap between germline ends came to 13 bases. Germline V gene data show CDR1 as MNHEY and CDR2 as SVGAGI. Here the CDR3 reads CASTQGGLQETQYF. CDR3 DNA sequence: TGTGCCAGCACCCAGGGGGGGCTCCAAGAGACCCAGTACTTC.

The chain links TRBV18 to TRBJ1-4; D may be TRBD1 (5 bases). V gave up 2 bases and J gave up 8 bases, with 12 bases separating them. The length of the CDR3 is 14 residues. From germline, CDR1 is KGHSH and CDR2 LQKENI. CDR3 sequence reads: CASSPTGLREKLFF. CDR3 bases: TGTGCCAGCTCACCAACAGGTCTAAGAGAAAAACTGTTTTTT.

The chain has TRBV6-4 and TRBJ1-1; D unresolved. This CDR3 comprises 14 residues. Trimming removed 4 bases from V and 1 base from J, with 10 bases in between. Per germline, CDR1 MRHNA and CDR2 SNTAGT. Here the CDR3 reads CASSAGPQNTEAFF. CDR3 in DNA: TGTGCCAGCAGTGCCGGACCCCAGAACACTGAAGCTTTCTTT.

V gene TRBV25-1 combines with J gene TRBJ2-2, with TRBD1 matching 11 bases. The CDR3 is 16 residues long. The V and J ends lost 1 base and 6 bases, in that order; junction bases with no gene match: 4. CDR1 is MGHDK and CDR2 is SYGVNS in the germline V gene. This CDR3 is CASSEWTGGEAGELFF. The CDR3 region has the DNA TGTGCCAGCAGTGAATGGACAGGGGGCGAGGCCGGGGAGCTGTTTTTT.

This clone has more than one count but fewer than ten. The chain has TRBV15 and TRBJ1-2; no clear D. Germline CDR1 LNHNV, CDR2 YYDKDF (reference sequence). V dropped 9 bases and J dropped 5 bases, with 16 bases sitting between them. The CDR3 has 13 residues. The DNA for the CDR3 is TGTGCCACAAAAGACGGACTAGATTATGGCTACACCTTC. This translates into CATKDGLDYGYTF.

The gene calls are TRBV30 and TRBJ1-1; no reliable D call. V lost 2 bases and J lost 3, with 10 bases in between. The CDR3 length is 13 residues. CDR1 is GTSNPN and CDR2 is SVGIG in the germline V gene (reference sequence). The CDR3 protein is CAWSKGGYTEAFF. In nucleotides, the CDR3 is TGTGCCTGGAGTAAAGGAGGGTACACTGAAGCTTTCTTT.

This clone is a singleton in its sample. This chain links TRBV4-2 with TRBJ1-2; possibly TRBD1 for D (5 bases). The CDR3 has 14 residues. Trimming stripped 0 bases from V and 9 bases from J, with 14 bases between. The germline CDR1 and CDR2 sequences are LGHNA and YNFKEQ. This CDR3 reads CASSQEKTVRSYTF. The CDR3, as DNA: TGTGCCAGCAGCCAAGAAAAGACAGTGCGGAGCTACACCTTC.

This sequence joins TRBV27 and TRBJ1-1; 10 nucleotides match TRBD1. Germline lookup yields CDR1 MNHEY and CDR2 SMNVEV (reference sequence). V lost 6 bases and J lost 4; bases outside the gene matches: 11. This CDR3 contains 16 residues. This chain's CDR3 is CASSPLGQGYATEAFF. CDR3 sequence (DNA): TGTGCCAGCAGCCCACTGGGACAGGGGTACGCCACTGAAGCTTTCTTT.

The CDR3 DNA follows: TGTGCCAGCAGCACTCCCGGGACAGACAATCAGCCCCAGCATTTT. Translation gives CASSTPGTDNQPQHF. This chain connects TRBV21-1 to TRBJ1-5; the table's D call of TRBD1 was not tested on the DNA. TRBV21-1 is classified as a pseudogene. The CDR3 runs to 15 residues.

This clone was observed once. This rearrangement joins TRBV6-1 to TRBJ2-7, with a tentative D call TRBD2 (6 bases). V dropped 8 bases and J dropped 1 base, with 9 bases sitting between them. The V gene's germline CDR1 is MNHNS and CDR2 SASEGT. This CDR3 has 12 amino acids. CDR3 nucleotide sequence: TGTGCCAGCGGTAGCGGTTCCTACGAGCAGTACTTC. It translates to CASGSGSYEQYF.

As DNA, the CDR3 is TGTGCCAGCAGCCCCCCAGGGGGGCTAACTGAAGCTTTCTTT. Its protein is CASSPPGGLTEAFF. The rearrangement joins TRBV7-9 to TRBJ1-1; 7 nucleotides match TRBD1. Germline CDR1 SEHNR, CDR2 FQNEAQ (reference sequence). V shed 5 bases and J 5 bases; nucleotides not matched to a gene: 8. CDR3 size: 14 residues.

The chain links TRBV9 to TRBJ2-7; the match to TRBD2 covers 7 bases. V dropped 3 bases and J dropped 3; count of bases not matched to a gene: 3. There are 13 residues in the CDR3. Germline V gene sequence: CDR1 SGDLS, CDR2 YYNGEE. The chain's CDR3 is CASSGGSNYEQYF. CDR3 in DNA: TGTGCCAGCAGCGGCGGGAGTAACTACGAGCAGTACTTC.

The V and J genes are TRBV27 and TRBJ1-1, with 8 bases that match TRBD1. Germline assignment: CDR1 MNHEY and CDR2 SMNVEV (reference sequence). V lost 6 bases, J lost 3 bases, and 6 bases stayed unmatched. This CDR3 has 14 amino acids. CDR3 DNA sequence: TGTGCCAGCAGAAGGACAGGGTCGGACACTGAAGCTTTCTTT. Amino acid sequence: CASRRTGSDTEAFF.

By frequency in the sample, this clone is medium-sized (0.01 to 0.1%). The sample has other DNA sequences that encode this CDR3 too. The rearrangement joins TRBV5-1 to TRBJ1-1; D gene uncertain. The germline CDR1 and CDR2 sequences are SGHRS and YFSETQ. V lost 0 bases and J 5 bases, leaving 5 bases between the germline ends. The CDR3 runs 12 residues. CDR3: CASSLGTTEAFF. In nucleotides, the CDR3 is TGCGCCAGCAGCTTGGGCACAACTGAAGCTTTCTTT.

The CDR3, as DNA: TGTGCCAGCAGCGTAGGAATAGGGGAGACCCGCGGAGCTTTCTTT. Protein: CASSVGIGETRGAFF. V usage is TRBV9 and J usage is TRBJ1-1; perhaps TRBD1 as D (5 bases). The CDR3 covers 15 residues. Trimming took 0 bases from V and 10 from J, leaving 19 bases between them. Germline V gene sequence: CDR1 SGDLS, CDR2 YYNGEE.